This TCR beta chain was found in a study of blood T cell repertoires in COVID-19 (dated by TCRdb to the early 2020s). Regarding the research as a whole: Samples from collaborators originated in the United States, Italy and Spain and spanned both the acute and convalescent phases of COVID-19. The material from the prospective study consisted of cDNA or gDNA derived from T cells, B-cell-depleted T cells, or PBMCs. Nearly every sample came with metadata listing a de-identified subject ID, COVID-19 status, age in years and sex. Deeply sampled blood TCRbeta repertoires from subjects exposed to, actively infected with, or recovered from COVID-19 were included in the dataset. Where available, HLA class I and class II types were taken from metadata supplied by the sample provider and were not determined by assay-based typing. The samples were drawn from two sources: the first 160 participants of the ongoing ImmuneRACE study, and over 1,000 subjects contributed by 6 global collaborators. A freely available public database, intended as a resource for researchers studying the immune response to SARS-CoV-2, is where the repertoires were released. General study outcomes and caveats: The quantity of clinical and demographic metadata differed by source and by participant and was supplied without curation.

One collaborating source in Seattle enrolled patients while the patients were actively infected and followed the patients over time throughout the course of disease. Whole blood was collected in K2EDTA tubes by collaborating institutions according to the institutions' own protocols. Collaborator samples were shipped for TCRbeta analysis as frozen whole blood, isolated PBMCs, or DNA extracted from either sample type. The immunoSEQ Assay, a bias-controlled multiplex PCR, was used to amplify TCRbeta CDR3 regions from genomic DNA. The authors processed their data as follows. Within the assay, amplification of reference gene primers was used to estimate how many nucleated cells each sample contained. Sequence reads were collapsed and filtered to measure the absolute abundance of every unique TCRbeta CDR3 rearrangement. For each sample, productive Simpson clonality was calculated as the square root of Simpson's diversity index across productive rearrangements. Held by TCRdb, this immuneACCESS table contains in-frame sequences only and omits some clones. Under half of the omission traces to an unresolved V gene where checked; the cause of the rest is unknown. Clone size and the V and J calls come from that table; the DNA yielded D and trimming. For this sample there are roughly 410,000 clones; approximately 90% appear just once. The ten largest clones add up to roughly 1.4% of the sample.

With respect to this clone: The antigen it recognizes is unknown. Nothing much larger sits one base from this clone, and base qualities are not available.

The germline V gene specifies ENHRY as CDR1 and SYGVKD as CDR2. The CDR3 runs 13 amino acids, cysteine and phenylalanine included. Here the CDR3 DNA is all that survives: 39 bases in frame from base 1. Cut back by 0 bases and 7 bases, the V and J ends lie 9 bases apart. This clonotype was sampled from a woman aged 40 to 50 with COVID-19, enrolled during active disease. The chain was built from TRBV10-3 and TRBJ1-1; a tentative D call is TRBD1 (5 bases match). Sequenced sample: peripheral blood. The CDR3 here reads CAISESKGFEAFF. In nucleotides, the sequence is TGTGCCATCAGTGAGTCAAAGGGGTTTGAAGCTTTCTTT.